This T cell receptor beta chain emerged from a study of vaccination effects on CD4 cells after COVID-19. At the level of the study: Vaccine administered to participants consisted of two doses of either BNT162b2 or mRNA-1273. Samples from a couple of convalescent patients were given 16 days and one week before vaccination.

The study, taken as a whole, reports: New vaccine-induced clones made up most post-vaccine spike-reactive clones in convalescents.

In regard to this clone: What it binds is not known.

Some clones are missing from TCRdb's copy, which holds only in-frame ones; the method was immunoSEQ multiplex PCR. The data show tens of thousands of clones, 72% seen once. With the ViraFEST assay, the study expanded antigen-specific CD4+ T cells using viral peptide pools, then sequenced them. Having been cultured for less than 12 days, the cells underwent CD4+ T cell isolation. Sometime from March through December 2020, the person acquired a SARS-CoV-2 infection that PCR confirmed. Germline trimming cut 4 bases from V and 7 bases from J; bases unmatched to any gene: 12. The CDR3 is 15 amino acids. Germline CDR1 and CDR2: MNHEY and SVGEGT.

The source was CD4+ T cells from PBMCs cultured with a peptide pool, collected before COVID-19 vaccination. The source of this sequence is a human donor who had a prior SARS-CoV-2 infection. The genes are TRBV6-2 or TRBV6-3 and TRBJ1-2; TRBD1 matches at 7 bases. CDR3 in DNA: TGTGCCAGCAGTTCGCCCCACAGGGGAACGGGTGGCTACACCTTC. This encodes CASSSPHRGTGGYTF.